This T cell receptor (beta chain) was sequenced in a study of technical replicates of blood from a few donors. The assay was immunoSEQ multiplex PCR, and TCRdb's table has in-frame clones only and misses some. The sample holds roughly 51,000 clones, 93% seen once. This CDR3 is 11 amino acids long. V lost 6 bases and J lost 9, with 10 bases in between. Germline V gives CDR1 SGDLS, CDR2 YYNGEE. Sequenced sample: PBMCs. The TCR sequence derives from a human donor in good health. Some clones in this sample may be carry-over from other donors' samples. This chain uses TRBV9 with TRBJ1-5, with D unclear. CDR3 coding DNA: TGTGCCAGCATTTCGGGGTTGCCCCAGCATTTT. Its translation is CASISGLPQHF.